The rows below give T cell receptor beta chains drawn from one sample of a study of blood T cell repertoires in COVID-19. The data were produced by immunoSEQ multiplex PCR, yet TCRdb's version contains in-frame clones alone and is incomplete. Of around 97,000 clones in the sample, around nine tenths were seen once. Sequences were obtained from peripheral blood. The receptors here all came from a human donor in a cohort sampled during active COVID-19. Each CDR3 is given with its conserved first and last residue. The D gene is left open where the match is weak. Not every row has a clone size; where given, it reads once, few, many or a size class.

abundance | d_gene | j_gene | len | v_gene | CDR3nt | CDR3aa
. | . | TRBJ2-7 | 14 | TRBV13 | TGTGCCAGCAGCCCCAGCGCATACTTCTACGAGCAGTACTTC | CASSPSAYFYEQYF
few | . | TRBJ1-6 | 15 | TRBV7-2 | TGTGCCAGCAGCCAACGACAGGCCTCCTATTCACCCCTCCACTTT | CASSQRQASYSPLHF
. | . | TRBJ1-2 | 18 | TRBV21-1 | TGTGCCAGCAGGGGTCGCGAACTTCGGGTGAACTGGAGGTATGGCTACACCTTC | CASRGRELRVNWRYGYTF
. | . | TRBJ1-1 | 14 | TRBV6-5 | TGTGCCAGCAGGGTGGGGGGAGGAGGGACTGAAGCTTTCTTT | CASRVGGGGTEAFF
. | TRBD1 | TRBJ1-5 | 21 | TRBV19 | TGTGCCAGTAGTATAGGGGTCGGGACAGGGGATGTCAGATATAGCAATCAGCCCCAGCATTTT | CASSIGVGTGDVRYSNQPQHF
. | . | TRBJ1-2 | 13 | TRBV6-5 | TGTGCCAGCAGTTACGGAGCTATCGATGGCTACACCTTC | CASSYGAIDGYTF
. | TRBD1 | TRBJ1-4 | 14 | TRBV14 | TGTGCCAGCAGAGACACAGGGGGAGATGAAAAACTGTTTTTT | CASRDTGGDEKLFF
. | TRBD1 | TRBJ1-1 | 13 | TRBV19 | TGTGCCAGTAGTGAACGACAGGGAAGTGAAGCTTTCTTT | CASSERQGSEAFF
. | . | TRBJ2-7 | 13 | TRBV2 | TGTGCCAGCAGGCCCACAGGGAAATACGAGCAGTACTTC | CASRPTGKYEQYF
. | . | TRBJ1-1 | 14 | TRBV5-1 | TGCGCCAGCAGCATCGGACAGTTGAACACTGAAGCTTTCTTT | CASSIGQLNTEAFF
. | TRBD1 | TRBJ2-6 | 20 | TRBV30 | TGTGCCTGGAGTGTTCCAAGGGCTGACAGGGGTCCCTCTGGGGCCAACGTCCTGACTTTC | CAWSVPRADRGPSGANVLTF
. | . | TRBJ2-7 | 13 | TRBV2 | TGTGCCACCTCGGCGGGGGCCGCCTACGAGCAGTACTTC | CATSAGAAYEQYF
. | TRBD1 | TRBJ1-6 | 21 | TRBV30 | TGTGCCTGGAGTCATCCCGCGCGATCCATTCGAGGACAGGGAAGTAATTCACCCCTCCACTTT | CAWSHPARSIRGQGSNSPLHF
once | . | TRBJ2-7 | 11 | TRBV14 | TGTGCCAGCAGCCAAGCTTACGAGCAGTACTTC | CASSQAYEQYF
. | TRBD2 | TRBJ2-5 | 15 | TRBV27 | TGTGCCACCCGGACTAGCGGGAGTGTGCGGGAGACCCAGTACTTC | CATRTSGSVRETQYF
. | TRBD1 | TRBJ1-6 | 14 | TRBV14 | TGTGCCAGCAGTCAGGGACAGGGCTTTTCACCCCTCCACTTT | CASSQGQGFSPLHF
. | . | TRBJ2-1 | 15 | TRBV5-6 | TGTGCCAGCAGCTTGGGAGGGGGAACCTACAATGAGCAGTTCTTC | CASSLGGGTYNEQFF
. | TRBD2 | TRBJ2-7 | 18 | TRBV7-9 | TGTGCCAGCAGCTTATTCCCCCCTAGCGGGGGGAAACTTTACGAGCAGTACTTC | CASSLFPPSGGKLYEQYF
. | . | TRBJ2-6 | 13 | TRBV7-3 | TGTGCCAGCAGCTTCTTTGGGGCCAACGTCCTGACTTTC | CASSFFGANVLTF
. | . | TRBJ1-1 | 14 | TRBV3-1/TRBV3-2 | TGTGCCAGCAGCCAAGCAGGGCTGAAGACTGAAGCTTTCTTT | CASSQAGLKTEAFF
. | TRBD1 | TRBJ2-3 | 14 | TRBV30 | TGTGCCTGGAGTGAAGGGACAGCAACAGATACGCAGTATTTT | CAWSEGTATDTQYF
. | TRBD1 | TRBJ1-2 | 17 | TRBV28 | TGTGCCAGCAGTTTTCTACGTAACAGGGGGTGGTTAGGTGGCTACACCTTC | CASSFLRNRGWLGGYTF
. | TRBD1 | TRBJ2-7 | 14 | TRBV5-1 | TGCGCCAGCAGCCCGTCGACAGGGTCCGACGAGCAGTACTTC | CASSPSTGSDEQYF
. | . | TRBJ1-2 | 13 | TRBV24-1 | TGTGCCACCAGAGACAGGCGCCAGGAGGGCTACACCTTC | CATRDRRQEGYTF
. | TRBD1 | TRBJ2-7 | 15 | TRBV24-1 | TGTGCCACCAGTGACACAAGACAGGGGGGATACGAGCAGTACTTC | CATSDTRQGGYEQYF
few | . | TRBJ1-2 | 17 | TRBV6-6 | TGTGCCAGCAGTCCGAGCATCGGAGGAGGCGGACCCTATGGCTACACCTTC | CASSPSIGGGGPYGYTF
. | . | TRBJ2-1 | 15 | TRBV5-1 | TGCGCCAGCAGCCACGGGGCGGGGACCTACAATGAGCAGTTCTTC | CASSHGAGTYNEQFF
once | . | TRBJ1-2 | 13 | TRBV6-2/TRBV6-3 | TGTGCCAGTAGTTCGGGTGCCGTTGGTGGCTACACCTTC | CASSSGAVGGYTF
. | TRBD1 | TRBJ2-7 | 15 | TRBV28 | TGTGCCAGCAGTTTAAGACAGGGGCCAACCTACGAGCAGTACTTC | CASSLRQGPTYEQYF
. | TRBD2 | TRBJ2-1 | 15 | TRBV7-9 | TGTGCCAGCAGCTTAGTTCTAGCGGGAGCACTGGAGCAGTTCTTC | CASSLVLAGALEQFF
. | TRBD1 | TRBJ1-2 | 15 | TRBV10-3 | TGTGCCATCAAGCCCCCCAACAGGGGTTGGTGGGGCTACACCTTC | CAIKPPNRGWWGYTF